The sequence of this T cell receptor (beta chain) was determined in a study of T cells in Graves' hyperthyroidism and ophthalmopathy. Study as a whole: Peripheral blood was obtained at initial diagnosis, preceding any treatment. Study-level points and caveats: Most clonotypes that expanded in the thyroid above 0.001 also showed up in blood. Model predictions of ophthalmopathy came a median around 6.5 months before onset.

The germline CDR1 and CDR2 sequences are MNHEY and SVGAGI. Unmatched junction bases numbered 12, after V lost 2 bases and J lost 0 bases. The CDR3 totals 18 residues. On this clonotype: Antigen specificity is unknown.

The source material, RNA transcripts, was used to amplify TCR beta CDR3 regions. An initial round of RT-PCR targeting the TCR CDR3 relied on the HTBI primer set. TCRdb analysed the multiplex PCR reads with MiXCR anew, one entry per CDR3 protein. The sample shows hundreds of thousands of distinct CDR3 sequences, about 14% of them seen only once. Sequenced input: blood. This chain connects TRBV6-5 to TRBJ2-7, with TRBD2 matching over 8 bases. The sequence was collected from a woman aged 25 to 39 with Graves' hyperthyroidism that later progressed to Graves' ophthalmopathy. As DNA, the CDR3 is TGTGCCAGCAGTTACATGCCCAGGACTAGCTCCTTCTCCTACGAGCAGTACTTC. This codes for CASSYMPRTSSFSYEQYF.